Listed below are T cell receptor beta chains from one sample, sequenced in a study of blood T cell repertoires in COVID-19. Generated by immunoSEQ multiplex PCR, the TCRdb table keeps only in-frame clones and is missing some. The sample lists 200,000 or so clones; around 84% were seen once. Sequencing was done on a sample of peripheral blood. The receptors shown here come from a man aged 40-50 years who had recovered from COVID-19. Each CDR3 is given with its conserved first and last residue. The order of the fields is D gene, J gene, clone size, V gene, CDR3 DNA, CDR3 protein. D genes are given only for firm matches. Some rows mark clone size as missing; the rest say once, few, many or name a class of expanded clone.

D: -
J: TRBJ1-1
size: -
V: TRBV19
DNA: TGTGCCAGCGCAAAGGACAGATCCACTGAAGCTTTCTTT
CDR3: CASAKDRSTEAFF

D: TRBD2
J: TRBJ2-7
size: -
V: TRBV19
DNA: TGTGCCAGTAGTATGGGGCTAGCGGGAGCCTACGAGCAGTACTTC
CDR3: CASSMGLAGAYEQYF

D: TRBD1
J: TRBJ2-1
size: -
V: TRBV5-1
DNA: TGCGCCAGCAGCTTGGTTCCTCCGGGACAGGGTCACAATGAGCAGTTCTTC
CDR3: CASSLVPPGQGHNEQFF

D: TRBD1
J: TRBJ2-3
size: -
V: TRBV7-8
DNA: TGTGCCAGCAGCTTTTCACAGGGGGTGGGTACGCAGTATTTT
CDR3: CASSFSQGVGTQYF

D: TRBD1
J: TRBJ1-1
size: -
V: TRBV7-9
DNA: TGTGCCAGCAGCCCCACTCGGGACAGGGATCCCTCTCGGGCTGAAGCTTTCTTT
CDR3: CASSPTRDRDPSRAEAFF

D: TRBD1
J: TRBJ2-1
size: many
V: TRBV11-3
DNA: TGTGCCAGCAGCACAGGGACAGACGACAATGAGCAGTTCTTC
CDR3: CASSTGTDDNEQFF

D: -
J: TRBJ2-3
size: -
V: TRBV7-8
DNA: TGTGCCAGCAGCTTAGCAACTAGCAAGGATACGCAGTATTTT
CDR3: CASSLATSKDTQYF

D: -
J: TRBJ2-2
size: once
V: TRBV18
DNA: TGTGCCAGCTCACCCCAGACTCCGAACACCGGGGAGCTGTTTTTT
CDR3: CASSPQTPNTGELFF

D: TRBD1
J: TRBJ1-1
size: -
V: TRBV7-2
DNA: TGTGCCATTAGGGGACAGATGAACACTGAAGCTTTCTTT
CDR3: CAIRGQMNTEAFF

D: -
J: TRBJ1-4
size: -
V: TRBV15
DNA: TGTGCCACCAGCAGAGAATTAGCAGGGGTCGAAAAACTGTTTTTT
CDR3: CATSRELAGVEKLFF

D: TRBD2
J: TRBJ2-3
size: -
V: TRBV18
DNA: TGTGCCAGCTCCCTCTTAGCGGGGGGCCTGAGCACAGATACGCAGTATTTT
CDR3: CASSLLAGGLSTDTQYF

D: TRBD1
J: TRBJ2-2
size: -
V: TRBV2
DNA: TGTGCCAGCAAGGACAGGGCGAACACCGGGGAGCTGTTTTTT
CDR3: CASKDRANTGELFF

D: TRBD1
J: TRBJ1-4
size: once
V: TRBV5-6
DNA: TGTGCCAGCAGTGCGGGACAGTATAATGAAAAACTGTTTTTT
CDR3: CASSAGQYNEKLFF

D: TRBD1
J: TRBJ2-5
size: -
V: TRBV23-1
DNA: TGCGCCAGCAGTCAGACAGGGGATGAGACCCAGTACTTC
CDR3: CASSQTGDETQYF

D: TRBD1
J: TRBJ1-1
size: -
V: TRBV5-1
DNA: TGCGCCAGCAGTGTCACCCCCGGGGGACAGAGCATGAACACTGAAGCTTTCTTT
CDR3: CASSVTPGGQSMNTEAFF

D: -
J: TRBJ2-7
size: -
V: TRBV19
DNA: TGTGCCAGTAGTAGGGGCGGGGCCTCCTACGAGCAGTACTTC
CDR3: CASSRGGASYEQYF

D: -
J: TRBJ2-7
size: -
V: TRBV6-6
DNA: TGTGCCAGCAGTTACTTGGAGGGGCCGGCCTACGAGCAGTACTTC
CDR3: CASSYLEGPAYEQYF

D: TRBD1
J: TRBJ2-5
size: -
V: TRBV7-2
DNA: TGTGCCAGCAGCTCAGGACAGGGGGAGCCAGAGACCCAGTACTTC
CDR3: CASSSGQGEPETQYF

D: TRBD2
J: TRBJ2-3
size: -
V: TRBV6-6
DNA: TGTGCCAGCGAAGGGCCTAGCGGCCCTAGCACAGATACGCAGTATTTT
CDR3: CASEGPSGPSTDTQYF

D: TRBD1
J: TRBJ1-1
size: -
V: TRBV2
DNA: TGTGCCAGCAGTTTAAGACGGGACAGGGGGCCCTCCCGAGGGAACACTGAAGCTTTCTTT
CDR3: CASSLRRDRGPSRGNTEAFF

D: TRBD2
J: TRBJ2-3
size: -
V: TRBV7-9
DNA: TGTGCCAGCAGCTTTCCTAGCGGGAGCGTCACAGATACGCAGTATTTT
CDR3: CASSFPSGSVTDTQYF

D: -
J: TRBJ2-6
size: -
V: TRBV15
DNA: TGTGCCACCAGCAGAGGGGGACAAGCCGGGGCCAACGTCCTGACTTTC
CDR3: CATSRGGQAGANVLTF

D: TRBD1
J: TRBJ2-2
size: -
V: TRBV2
DNA: TGTGCCAGACAGGGGAGACCCACCAGGGTCAGCACCGGGGAGCTGTTTTTT
CDR3: CARQGRPTRVSTGELFF

D: -
J: TRBJ1-3
size: -
V: TRBV7-2
DNA: TGTGCCAGCAGCTTACGCGGACAGTCTGGAAACACCATATATTTT
CDR3: CASSLRGQSGNTIYF

D: -
J: TRBJ2-7
size: once
V: TRBV19
DNA: TGTGCCAGTAGTATAGAGGCCAGTTCGTACGAGCAGTACTTC
CDR3: CASSIEASSYEQYF

D: TRBD1
J: TRBJ2-3
size: -
V: TRBV11-2
DNA: TGTGCCAGCAGTTTTATGGCAGGGGGTCGGACAGATACGCAGTATTTT
CDR3: CASSFMAGGRTDTQYF

D: TRBD1
J: TRBJ2-7
size: -
V: TRBV19
DNA: TGTGCCAGTAGTAGATCCGGGACAGGACGCTCCTACGAGCAGTACTTC
CDR3: CASSRSGTGRSYEQYF

D: TRBD1
J: TRBJ2-7
size: -
V: TRBV5-1
DNA: TGCGCCAGCAGCGTCCTCATGACAGGGCCGGGAGAGCAGTACTTC
CDR3: CASSVLMTGPGEQYF

D: -
J: TRBJ2-7
size: -
V: TRBV7-2
DNA: TGTGCCAGCAGCTTAGGGAGGTACGAGCAGTACTTC
CDR3: CASSLGRYEQYF

D: -
J: TRBJ2-7
size: -
V: TRBV3-1/TRBV3-2
DNA: TGTGCCAGCAGCCAAGCTAGTAGGGGACATATCTACGAGCAGTACTTC
CDR3: CASSQASRGHIYEQYF

D: -
J: TRBJ1-6
size: -
V: TRBV7-2
DNA: TGTGCCAGCAGCTTAGAGTACAGTAATAATTCACCCCTCCACTTT
CDR3: CASSLEYSNNSPLHF

D: -
J: TRBJ1-2
size: -
V: TRBV5-4
DNA: TGTGCCAGCAGCTTGAACGGGAACTATGGCTACACCTTC
CDR3: CASSLNGNYGYTF

D: TRBD2
J: TRBJ2-1
size: -
V: TRBV27
DNA: TGTGCCAGCATCCTACTATCCGGCGGGGGTCCCCTCAATGAGCAGTTCTTC
CDR3: CASILLSGGGPLNEQFF

D: -
J: TRBJ2-1
size: -
V: TRBV7-9
DNA: TGTGCCAGCACCCCTGGACACAACATTTTAGAGCAGTTCTTC
CDR3: CASTPGHNILEQFF

D: TRBD1
J: TRBJ1-5
size: -
V: TRBV30
DNA: TGTGCCTGGAGCGGACAGGGGGTAGGAAATCAGCCCCAGCATTTT
CDR3: CAWSGQGVGNQPQHF

D: TRBD1
J: TRBJ1-2
size: few
V: TRBV7-9
DNA: TGTGCCAGCAGCTCCTGGGACAGGGACCTTGACTATGGCTACACCTTC
CDR3: CASSSWDRDLDYGYTF

D: -
J: TRBJ2-2
size: -
V: TRBV19
DNA: TGTGCCAGTAACGATCGCGGTTTCGGCGGGGAGCTGTTTTTT
CDR3: CASNDRGFGGELFF

D: TRBD1
J: TRBJ2-7
size: -
V: TRBV5-1
DNA: TGCGCCAGCAGCTCTGGGACAGGGCGGTACGAGCAGTACTTC
CDR3: CASSSGTGRYEQYF

D: -
J: TRBJ1-5
size: few
V: TRBV7-2
DNA: TGTGCCAGCAGCTTCCAGGGTTGGGGCAATCAGCCCCAGCATTTT
CDR3: CASSFQGWGNQPQHF

D: TRBD1
J: TRBJ2-3
size: -
V: TRBV2
DNA: TGTGCCAGCAGTTCCGGGACAGGGGCTAGCACAGATACGCAGTATTTT
CDR3: CASSSGTGASTDTQYF

D: TRBD2
J: TRBJ2-3
size: -
V: TRBV30
DNA: TGTGCCTGGAGTGTTTCAGCGGGAGGCCGTTTTCGAGACACAGATACGCAGTATTTT
CDR3: CAWSVSAGGRFRDTDTQYF

D: TRBD1
J: TRBJ1-5
size: -
V: TRBV25-1
DNA: TGTGCCAGCAGTGAAGGAGGGGACAGGGGAAGCAATCAGCCCCAGCATTTT
CDR3: CASSEGGDRGSNQPQHF

D: TRBD2
J: TRBJ2-7
size: few
V: TRBV7-2
DNA: TGTGCCAGCAGCTTATTGTCTAGCGGGGGCTCCTACGAGCAGTACTTC
CDR3: CASSLLSSGGSYEQYF

D: -
J: TRBJ1-5
size: -
V: TRBV18
DNA: TGTGCCAGCTCACCGACGGGGATTGGCAATCAGCCCCAGCATTTT
CDR3: CASSPTGIGNQPQHF

D: -
J: TRBJ1-1
size: -
V: TRBV27
DNA: TGTGCCAGCAGTTTATCGGCCCCCGTGGTTCTGAACACTGAAGCTTTCTTT
CDR3: CASSLSAPVVLNTEAFF

D: -
J: TRBJ1-1
size: -
V: TRBV27
DNA: TGTGCCAGCAGTTTATTGCCCGCGGAGGCCACTGAAGCTTTCTTT
CDR3: CASSLLPAEATEAFF

D: TRBD1
J: TRBJ1-4
size: -
V: TRBV27
DNA: TGTGCCAGCAGTCCACTTCCGGGACAGGGGATTGAAAAACTGTTTTTT
CDR3: CASSPLPGQGIEKLFF

D: TRBD1
J: TRBJ2-3
size: -
V: TRBV10-3
DNA: TGTGCCATCAGCCTCCCCGATGGGACAGTGAGGGCAGATACGCAGTATTTT
CDR3: CAISLPDGTVRADTQYF

D: -
J: TRBJ2-7
size: -
V: TRBV7-2
DNA: TGTGCCAGCAGCTTAGATGGCAATGTCGACGAGCAGTACTTC
CDR3: CASSLDGNVDEQYF

D: -
J: TRBJ1-1
size: -
V: TRBV15
DNA: TGTGCCACCAGCAGAGACAGCACTGAAGCTTTCTTT
CDR3: CATSRDSTEAFF

D: TRBD1
J: TRBJ1-2
size: -
V: TRBV29-1
DNA: TGCAGCGCCGACAGGGGTTACTATGGCTACACCTTC
CDR3: CSADRGYYGYTF

D: -
J: TRBJ1-2
size: -
V: TRBV9
DNA: TGTGCCAGCAGCGTAGCTGAGAAAACCAATGGAGTTAGTACCTTC
CDR3: CASSVAEKTNGVSTF

D: -
J: TRBJ1-5
size: -
V: TRBV6-5
DNA: TGTGCCAGCAGTTTCGGGGGGGGCGAGAATCAGCCCCAGCATTTT
CDR3: CASSFGGGENQPQHF